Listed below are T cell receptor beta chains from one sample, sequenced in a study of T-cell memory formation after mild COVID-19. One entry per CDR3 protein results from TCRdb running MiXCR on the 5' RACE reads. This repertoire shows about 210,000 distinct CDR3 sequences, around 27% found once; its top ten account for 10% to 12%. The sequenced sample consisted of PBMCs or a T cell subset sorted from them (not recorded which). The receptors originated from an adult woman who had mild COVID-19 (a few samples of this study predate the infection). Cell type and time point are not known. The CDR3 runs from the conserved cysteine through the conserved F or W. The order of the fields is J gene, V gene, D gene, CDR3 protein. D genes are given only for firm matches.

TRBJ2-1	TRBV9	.	CASSAGLLSEQFF
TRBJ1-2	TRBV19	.	CASSISGRGYTF
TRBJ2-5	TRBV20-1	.	CSATSGALETQYF
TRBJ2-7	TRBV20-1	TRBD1	CSAWGTGSSYEQYF
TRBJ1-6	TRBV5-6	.	CASSPDRVSPLHF
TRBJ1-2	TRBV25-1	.	CASSEYPSRGGSYGYTF
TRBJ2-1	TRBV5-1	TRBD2	CASSLSTSGRLGNEQFF
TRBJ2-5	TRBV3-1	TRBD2	CASSPGSGGAVETQYF
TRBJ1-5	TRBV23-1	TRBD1	CASRRDREEQPQHF
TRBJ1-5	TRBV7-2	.	CASSVRGNQPQHF
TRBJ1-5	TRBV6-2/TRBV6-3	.	CASQDIGHNNQPQHF
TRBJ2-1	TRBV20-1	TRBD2	CSARTTSGVGHEQFF
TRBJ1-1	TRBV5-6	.	CASSSPLSANTEAFF
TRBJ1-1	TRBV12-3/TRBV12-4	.	CASSPGPRQAFF
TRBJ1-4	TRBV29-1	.	CSVRGTNEKLFF
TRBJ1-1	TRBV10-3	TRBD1	CAISRDSENTEAFF
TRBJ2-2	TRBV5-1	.	CASSFGTEGDTGELFF
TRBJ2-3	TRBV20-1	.	CSAGTHAVISTDTQYF
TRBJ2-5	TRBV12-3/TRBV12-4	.	CASSFRSKETQYF
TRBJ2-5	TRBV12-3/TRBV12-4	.	CASSLVGRGQETQYF
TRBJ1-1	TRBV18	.	CASSPGPADDTEAFF
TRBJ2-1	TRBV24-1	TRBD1	CATTQTGENNEQFF
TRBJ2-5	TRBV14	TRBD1	CASSQDQDRGETQYF
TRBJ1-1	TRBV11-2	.	CASSLDGVVTEAFF
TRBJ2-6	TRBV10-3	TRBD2	CAIRPLTSASTSGANVLTF
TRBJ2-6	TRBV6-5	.	CASSYSEGSFSGANVLTF
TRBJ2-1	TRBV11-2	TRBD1	CASSFPGTGGGEQFF
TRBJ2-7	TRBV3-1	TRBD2	CASSQDSGANYEQYF
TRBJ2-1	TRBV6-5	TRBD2	CASSYSPSAGGKNEQFF
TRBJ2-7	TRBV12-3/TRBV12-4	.	CASSLETYHEQYF
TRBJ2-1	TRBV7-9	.	CASSATGYEQLF
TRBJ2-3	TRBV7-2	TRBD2	CASSLGGLAVDTQYF
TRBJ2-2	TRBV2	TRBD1	CASSGQGTGELFF
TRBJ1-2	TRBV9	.	CASSDASTMVGYTF